A single TCR beta chain is shown here with its context. This specimen belongs to a study of CD8+ T cells in alopecia areata. The CDR3 has 14 amino acids. The ends were cut back, 3 bases at V and 2 bases at J, with 7 bases in the middle. Germline CDR1 and CDR2: LNHDA and SQIVND (reference sequence). TCR sequencing used cDNA made by reverse transcription of extracted RNA. Some clones are missing from TCRdb's copy, which holds only in-frame ones; the method was immunoSEQ multiplex PCR. The sample carries about 150,000 clones, about three fifths recorded once. The sequenced material came from CD8+ T cells sorted from blood. The origin of this receptor is a human donor in good health. The chain carries TRBV19 and TRBJ2-2; D call uncertain. The CDR3, as DNA: TGTGCCAGTAGTATCTGGGGTAACACCGGGGAGCTGTTTTTT. It specifies CASSIWGNTGELFF.